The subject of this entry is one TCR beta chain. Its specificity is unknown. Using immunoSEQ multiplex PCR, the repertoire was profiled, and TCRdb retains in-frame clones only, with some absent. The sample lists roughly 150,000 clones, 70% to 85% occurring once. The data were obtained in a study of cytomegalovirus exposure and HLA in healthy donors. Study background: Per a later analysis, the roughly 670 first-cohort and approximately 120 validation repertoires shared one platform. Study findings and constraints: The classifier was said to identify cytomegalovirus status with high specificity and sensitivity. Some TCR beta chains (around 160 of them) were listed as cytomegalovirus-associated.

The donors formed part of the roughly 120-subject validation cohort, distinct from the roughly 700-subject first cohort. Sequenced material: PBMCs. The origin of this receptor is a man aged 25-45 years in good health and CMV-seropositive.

CDR3 region: CASSETLTSGTDTQYF. CDR3 DNA: TGCGCCAGCAGTGAGACCTTGACTAGCGGTACAGATACGCAGTATTTT. The J gene is TRBJ2-3, the V gene TRBV10-1; TRBD2 matches at 9 bases. The CDR3 is 16 residues long. CDR1 is WNHNN and CDR2 is SYGVQD in the germline V gene (reference sequence). Trimming removed 2 bases from V and 3 bases from J; junction bases left unmatched: 6.